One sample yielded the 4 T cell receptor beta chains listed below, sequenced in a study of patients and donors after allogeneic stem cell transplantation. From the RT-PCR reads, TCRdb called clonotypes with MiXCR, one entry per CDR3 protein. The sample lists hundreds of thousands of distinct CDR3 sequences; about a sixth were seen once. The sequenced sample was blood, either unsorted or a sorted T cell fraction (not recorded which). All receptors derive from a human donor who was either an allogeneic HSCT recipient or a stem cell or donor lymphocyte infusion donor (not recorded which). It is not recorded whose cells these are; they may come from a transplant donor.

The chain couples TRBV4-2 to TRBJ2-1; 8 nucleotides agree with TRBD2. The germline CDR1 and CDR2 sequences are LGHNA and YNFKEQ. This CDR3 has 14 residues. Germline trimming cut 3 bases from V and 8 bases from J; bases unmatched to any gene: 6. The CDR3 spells CASSQTGTRDEQFF. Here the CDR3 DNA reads TGTGCCAGCAGCCAGACCGGGACTAGGGATGAGCAGTTCTTC.

The CDR3 loop reads CASSQSPGGPYEQYF. CDR3 bases: TGTGCCAGCAGCCAATCCCCAGGGGGACCCTACGAGCAGTACTTC. This chain links TRBV7-8 with TRBJ2-7; 7 bases map to TRBD1. This CDR3 has 15 amino acids. J lost 2 bases, V lost 5 bases, and 9 bases had no gene match. Per germline, CDR1 SGHVS and CDR2 FQNEAQ.

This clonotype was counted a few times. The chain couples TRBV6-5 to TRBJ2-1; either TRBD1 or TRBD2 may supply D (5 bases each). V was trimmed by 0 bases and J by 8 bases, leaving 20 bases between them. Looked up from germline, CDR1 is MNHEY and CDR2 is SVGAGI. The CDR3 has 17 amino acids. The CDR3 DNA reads TGTGCCAGCAGTTACTCGAGGGGTAGCCCAATTGACTATGAGCAGTTCTTC. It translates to CASSYSRGSPIDYEQFF.

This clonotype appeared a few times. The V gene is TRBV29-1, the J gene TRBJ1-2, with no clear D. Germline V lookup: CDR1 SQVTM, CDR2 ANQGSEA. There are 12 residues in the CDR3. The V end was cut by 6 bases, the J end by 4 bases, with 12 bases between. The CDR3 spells CSVPGESYGYTF. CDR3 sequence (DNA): TGCAGCGTCCCCGGGGAGAGCTATGGCTACACCTTC.